Below are 13 T cell receptor beta chains sequenced from a single sample in a study of CD4+ T cells in melanoma. Assay used: immunoSEQ multiplex PCR; TCRdb lists only in-frame clones, some missing. The top ten hold about a sixth of the sample, which has hundreds of clones, around three fifths seen once. The source of these receptors is a human donor with melanoma.

V is TRBV29-1 and J is TRBJ2-2; possible D gene TRBD2, 6 bases. Germline V gene sequence: CDR1 SQVTM, CDR2 ANQGSEA. V lost 5 bases and J lost 5, with 12 bases in between. The CDR3 loop spans 13 amino acids. The CDR3 loop is CSVNRGGTGELFF. DNA for the CDR3: TGCAGCGTTAACCGGGGAGGTACCGGGGAGCTGTTTTTT.

In this sample, this clone turned up a few times. This sequence joins TRBV5-1 and TRBJ1-4; D unresolved. This CDR3 is 16 amino acids long. The germline gives CDR1 SGHRS, CDR2 YFSETQ. The ends were cut back, 1 base at V and 3 bases at J, with 13 bases in the middle. CDR3 loop: CASSLQPPGSNEKLFF. CDR3 coding DNA: TGCGCCAGCAGCTTGCAACCTCCGGGTTCTAATGAAAAACTGTTTTTT. The full variable domain, rest sourced from reference TRBV5-1 and TRBJ1-4, is KAGVTQTPRYLIKTRGQQVTLSCSPISGHRSVSWYQQTPGQGLQFLFEYFSETQRNKGNFPGRFSGRQFSNSRSEMNVSTLELGDSALYLCASSLQPPGSNEKLFFGSGTQLSVL.

This rearrangement joins TRBV28 to TRBJ1-6, with TRBD1 identical over 9 bases. V dropped 5 bases and J dropped 10; count of bases not matched to a gene: 6. Per germline, CDR1 MDHEN and CDR2 SYDVKM. The CDR3 has 14 residues. CDR3 amino acids: CASSGTGYSSPLHF. The DNA of the CDR3 is TGTGCCAGCAGTGGGACAGGGTACTCATCACCCCTCCACTTT.

This chain uses TRBV7-9 with TRBJ1-4; 7 bases agree with TRBD1. Germline V gives CDR1 SEHNR, CDR2 FQNEAQ (reference sequence). J gave up 8 bases and V 5 bases, and 5 bases lay outside the gene matches. The CDR3 is 13 residues long. Written as DNA, the CDR3 is TGTGCCAGCAGCAGGGGGCGCGGGGAAAAACTGTTTTTT. This sequence encodes CASSRGRGEKLFF.

Comment on this clone: Other nucleotide sequences in the sample specify the same CDR3. CDR3 in amino acids: CASSWGQGLADTQYF. CDR3 DNA sequence: TGTGCCAGCAGCTGGGGACAGGGGTTGGCAGATACGCAGTATTTT. The gene calls are TRBV11-3 and TRBJ2-3; 10 bases are shared with TRBD1. The CDR3 extends over 15 amino acids. The V and J ends lost 4 bases and 4 bases, in that order; junction bases with no gene match: 5. CDR1 and CDR2 from the germline V gene are SGHNT and YENEEA. Together with reference TRBV11-3 and TRBJ2-3, the CDR3 gives the full variable domain: EAGVVQSPRYKIIEKKQPVAFWCNPISGHNTLYWYLQNLGQGPELLIRYENEEAVDDSQLPKDRFSAERLKGVDSTLKIQPAELGDSAVYLCASSWGQGLADTQYFGPGTRLTVL.

V gene TRBV4-1 combines with J gene TRBJ1-5; 8 bases fit TRBD1. This CDR3 contains 13 residues. With V trimmed by 6 bases and J by 10 bases, 8 bases remained unmatched. Germline CDR1 reads MGHRA; CDR2 reads YSYEKL. CDR3 protein: CASSVGQGHPQHF. The CDR3 nucleotides are TGCGCCAGCAGTGTCGGACAGGGTCATCCCCAGCATTTT.

The chain carries TRBV19 and TRBJ2-3; 9 bases map to TRBD1. Losses at the gene ends were 6 bases for V and 3 bases for J; bases not matched to a gene: 4. The germline gives CDR1 LNHDA, CDR2 SQIVND (reference sequence). CDR3 length equals 14 residues. The CDR3 region has the DNA TGTGCCAGTAGGTCGGGACAGGGTACAGATACGCAGTATTTT. Translating gives CASRSGQGTDTQYF.

This chain links TRBV6-5 with TRBJ2-5; D remains unclear. Trimming removed 4 bases from V and 4 bases from J, with 10 bases in between. The CDR3 spans 13 residues. The V gene's germline CDR1 is MNHEY and CDR2 SVGAGI. The chain's CDR3 is CASSSPAVETQYF. As DNA, the CDR3 is TGTGCCAGCAGTTCCCCGGCGGTAGAGACCCAGTACTTC.

V and J are TRBV21-1 and TRBJ2-3; the table assigns TRBD2, which was not confirmed against the DNA. TRBV21-1 is classified as a pseudogene. The CDR3 spans 18 residues. CDR3 sequence (DNA): TGTGCCAGCAGCAAAGAGCTGGCTAGCCTCTTCCTCGGGGATACGCAGTATTTT. Translation: CASSKELASLFLGDTQYF.

The DNA for the CDR3 is TGTGCCAGCAGCTTACACGGGGTGGACTCGGCAAAACTGTTTTTT. Translated, it gives CASSLHGVDSAKLFF. V is TRBV11-2 and J is TRBJ1-4; D is ambiguous. Germline loops: CDR1 SGHAT, CDR2 FQNNGV. V lost 2 bases and J 10 bases, leaving 17 bases between the germline ends. This CDR3 contains 15 residues.

This clone was counted between two and nine times. The chain recombines TRBV4-1 with TRBJ1-2; 8 bases align to TRBD1. V dropped 3 bases and J dropped 5; count of bases not matched to a gene: 8. The CDR3 totals 15 residues. Germline CDR1 MGHRA, CDR2 YSYEKL. CDR3 loop: CASSQPTGALYGYTF. The CDR3 region has the DNA TGCGCCAGCAGCCAGCCGACAGGGGCTCTTTATGGCTACACCTTC.

This clone has just a few counts. This chain links TRBV28 with TRBJ1-2, with TRBD1 matching 11 bases. The V gene's germline CDR1 is MDHEN and CDR2 SYDVKM. Germline trimming cut 10 bases from V and 9 bases from J; bases unmatched to any gene: 10. This CDR3 comprises 13 residues. The CDR3 DNA follows: TGTGCCACCCGGACAGGGGGCGAGATGCGCTACACCTTC. It codes for CATRTGGEMRYTF.

This clone was seen only a few times. This chain uses TRBV5-4 with TRBJ2-3; no clear D. V was trimmed by 0 bases and J by 1 base, leaving 9 bases between them. Germline V gene sequence: CDR1 SGHNT, CDR2 YYREEE (reference sequence). CDR3 length: 15 amino acids. The CDR3: CASSLGWRGTDTQYF. DNA of the CDR3: TGTGCCAGCAGCTTGGGTTGGCGCGGCACAGATACGCAGTATTTT.